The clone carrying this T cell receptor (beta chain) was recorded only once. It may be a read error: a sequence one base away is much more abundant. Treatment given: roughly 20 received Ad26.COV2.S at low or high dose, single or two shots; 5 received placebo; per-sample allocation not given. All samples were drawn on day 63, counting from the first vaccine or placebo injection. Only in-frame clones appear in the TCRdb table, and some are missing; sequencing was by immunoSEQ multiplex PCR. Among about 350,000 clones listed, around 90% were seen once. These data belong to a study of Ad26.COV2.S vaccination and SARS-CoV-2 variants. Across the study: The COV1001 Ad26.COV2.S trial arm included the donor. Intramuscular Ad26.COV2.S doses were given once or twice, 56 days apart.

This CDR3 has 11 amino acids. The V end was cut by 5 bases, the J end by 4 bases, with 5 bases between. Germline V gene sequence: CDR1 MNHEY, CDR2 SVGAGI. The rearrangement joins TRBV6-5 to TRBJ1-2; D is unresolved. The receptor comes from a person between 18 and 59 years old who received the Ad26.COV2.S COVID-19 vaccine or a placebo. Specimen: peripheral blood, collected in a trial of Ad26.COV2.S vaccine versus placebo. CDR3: CASSHSYGYTF. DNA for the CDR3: TGTGCCAGCAGTCACAGCTATGGCTACACCTTC.